This T cell receptor beta chain was sequenced in a study of blood T cell repertoires in COVID-19. Study overall: PBMCs, B-cell-depleted T cells, or T cells were the source of the cDNA or gDNA that made up the material.

Under the authors' procedure: From reference gene primer amplification, estimates of nucleated cell counts were derived. Clones were read by immunoSEQ multiplex PCR, and TCRdb kept only the in-frame ones, dropping some. Clonal size and the V and J genes are those of that table, whereas D and trimming came from the DNA. Seen here are 190,000 or so clones, 85% to 90% observed once, and the top ten hold 1.2%. CDR1 and CDR2 from the germline V gene are LNHDA and SQIVND (reference sequence). The CDR3 spans 12 residues. J gave up 13 bases and V 3 bases, and 6 bases lay outside the gene matches. This study enrolled people aged roughly 18 to 90 from around 26 US geographic areas.

Sequenced sample: PBMCs or T cells enriched from blood (not recorded which). The clonotype was recovered from a man younger than 40 who had recovered from COVID-19. V usage is TRBV19 and J usage is TRBJ2-1; TRBD1 aligns across 7 bases. CDR3 loop: CASSILGTEQFF. CDR3 nucleotide sequence: TGTGCCAGTAGTATCTTAGGGACAGAACAGTTCTTC.